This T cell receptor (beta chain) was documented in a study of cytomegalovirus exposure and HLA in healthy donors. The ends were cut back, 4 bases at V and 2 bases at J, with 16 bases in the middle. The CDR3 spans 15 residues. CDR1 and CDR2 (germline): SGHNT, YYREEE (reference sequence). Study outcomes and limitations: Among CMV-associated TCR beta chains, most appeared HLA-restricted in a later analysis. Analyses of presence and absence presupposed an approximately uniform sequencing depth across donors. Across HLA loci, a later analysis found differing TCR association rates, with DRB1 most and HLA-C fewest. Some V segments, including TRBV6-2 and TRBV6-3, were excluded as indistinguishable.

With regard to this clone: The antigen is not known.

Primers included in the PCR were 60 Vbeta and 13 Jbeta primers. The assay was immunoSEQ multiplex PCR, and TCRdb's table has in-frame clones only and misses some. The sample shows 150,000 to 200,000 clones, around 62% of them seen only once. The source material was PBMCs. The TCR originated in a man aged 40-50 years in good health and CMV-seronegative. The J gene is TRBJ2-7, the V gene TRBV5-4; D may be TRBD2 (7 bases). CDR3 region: CASSAGAGLAYEQYF. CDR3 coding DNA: TGTGCCAGCAGCGCGGGGGCAGGGCTGGCCTACGAGCAGTACTTC.